The 20 T cell receptor beta chains reported below all come from one sample, sequenced in a study of blood T cell repertoires in COVID-19. Sequencing was performed with immunoSEQ multiplex PCR; in TCRdb, only in-frame clones are kept and a portion is missing. The data show roughly 85,000 clones, roughly 89% seen once. The sequenced material came from peripheral blood. The receptors derive from a man aged 50 to 60 with active or convalescent COVID-19.

V gene TRBV11-2 combines with J gene TRBJ2-7; 13 nucleotides agree with TRBD2. CDR3 length: 19 residues. The germline V gene has CDR1 SGHAT and CDR2 FQNNGV. Trimming at V came to 4 bases and at J to 4 bases, leaving 16 bases not matched to a gene. CDR3 in amino acids: CASSSRTGLAGELSYEQYF. CDR3 in DNA: TGTGCCAGCAGCTCCCGGACCGGACTAGCGGGAGAATTATCATACGAGCAGTACTTC.

V and J are TRBV28 and TRBJ2-7, with 7 bases that match TRBD1. Trimming at V came to 3 bases and at J to 5 bases, leaving 7 bases not matched to a gene. The V gene's germline CDR1 is MDHEN and CDR2 SYDVKM. The CDR3 loop spans 14 amino acids. The CDR3 DNA reads as TGTGCCAGCAGTTTGGAAGGGGGCAGGAACGAGCAGTACTTC. This encodes CASSLEGGRNEQYF. The variable domain in full, with the rest retrieved from reference TRBV28 and TRBJ2-7, is DVKVTQSSRYLVKRTGEKVFLECVQDMDHENMFWYRQDPGLGLRLIYFSYDVKMKEKGDIPEGYSVSREKKERFSLILESASTNQTSMYLCASSLEGGRNEQYFGPGTRLTVT.

Only a few counts were recorded for this clone. The genes are TRBV10-1 and TRBJ2-2; TRBD1 is a possible D gene (5 bases). Trimming left V 3 bases short and J 0 bases short, with 8 bases between. Germline-derived CDR1 and CDR2 are WNHNN and SYGVQD (reference sequence). The CDR3 totals 15 residues. For the CDR3, the DNA is TGCGCCAGCAGTGAAAGGACAACGAACACCGGGGAGCTGTTTTTT. Residues: CASSERTTNTGELFF.

The chain employs TRBV29-1 and TRBJ1-2; D gene uncertain. Trimming removed 1 base at V and 2 bases at J, with 8 bases between. This CDR3 region has 13 residues. In germline, CDR1 is SQVTM, CDR2 ANQGSEA. The CDR3 protein is CSVEVIRNYGYTF. The CDR3 nucleotides are TGCAGCGTTGAAGTCATACGGAACTATGGCTACACCTTC.

The V gene is TRBV5-1, the J gene TRBJ2-1; D is undetermined. V was shortened by 2 bases and J by 5 bases, with 8 bases between the two germline ends. Germline V gives CDR1 SGHRS, CDR2 YFSETQ. The CDR3 loop spans 13 amino acids. CDR3 amino acids: CASSFIEDNEQFF. The CDR3 nucleotides read TGCGCCAGCAGCTTTATAGAAGACAATGAGCAGTTCTTC.

The chain uses TRBV10-1 and TRBJ2-1; TRBD2 matches at 10 bases. The CDR3 loop spans 15 amino acids. The V gene's germline CDR1 is WNHNN and CDR2 SYGVQD (reference sequence). V lost 6 bases to trimming and J lost 4 bases; unmatched junction nucleotides: 6. The CDR3 sequence: CASSPTSGPYNEQFF. CDR3 bases: TGCGCCAGCAGCCCGACTAGCGGGCCATACAATGAGCAGTTCTTC.

The chain is built from TRBV10-3 and TRBJ2-7; D not resolved. This CDR3 is 12 amino acids long. The V and J ends lost 7 bases and 5 bases respectively, with 12 bases between them. Germline loops: CDR1 ENHRY, CDR2 SYGVKD. The chain's CDR3 is CAITTGLDEQYF. DNA of the CDR3: TGTGCCATCACCACGGGTCTAGACGAGCAGTACTTC.

The count of this clone is one. J is TRBJ1-1 and V is TRBV28; D unresolved. V lost 0 bases to trimming and J lost 6 bases, with 5 bases between them. Germline CDR1 MDHEN, CDR2 SYDVKM. CDR3 length equals 12 residues. The CDR3 DNA reads as TGTGCCAGCAGTTTATGGCAGTCTGAAGCTTTCTTT. Translation: CASSLWQSEAFF.

This sequence joins TRBV25-1 and TRBJ1-1; D is possibly TRBD1 (5 bases). The V end lost 0 bases, the J end lost 1 base, and 9 bases lay between the germline ends. CDR1 and CDR2 from the germline V gene are MGHDK and SYGVNS. CDR3 size: 15 residues. CDR3: CASSEYGGGNTEAFF. The CDR3 nucleotides are TGTGCCAGCAGTGAATATGGGGGGGGGAACACTGAAGCTTTCTTT. Combining the CDR3 with reference TRBV25-1 and TRBJ1-1 gives the whole variable domain EADIYQTPRYLVIGTGKKITLECSQTMGHDKMYWYQQDPGMELHLIHYSYGVNSTEKGDLSSESTVSRIRTEHFPLTLESARPSHTSQYLCASSEYGGGNTEAFFGQGTRLTVV.

The chain links TRBV18 to TRBJ2-7, with 7 nucleotides matching TRBD2. The germline V gene encodes CDR1 KGHSH and CDR2 LQKENI. J gave up 0 bases and V 3 bases, and 5 bases lay outside the gene matches. The CDR3 is made up of 15 amino acids. CDR3 bases: TGTGCCAGCTCACCGACTGGCGGGAGCTCCTACGAGCAGTACTTC. Its protein product is CASSPTGGSSYEQYF.

The J gene is TRBJ2-1, the V gene TRBV18; 7 bases fit TRBD2. The CDR3 is 16 amino acids. The germline gives CDR1 KGHSH, CDR2 LQKENI. J was trimmed by 4 bases and V by 4 bases; bases with no gene match: 10. The CDR3 is CASSHGVAGQYNEQFF. The CDR3 DNA follows: TGTGCCAGCTCACATGGAGTAGCGGGTCAGTACAATGAGCAGTTCTTC.

The J gene is TRBJ2-7, the V gene TRBV27, with 9 bases matching TRBD1. V lost 6 bases and J lost 0; bases outside the gene matches: 6. The CDR3 is 15 amino acids. Germline CDR1 and CDR2: MNHEY and SMNVEV (reference sequence). This chain's CDR3 is CASSPHRGPSYEQYF. CDR3 DNA sequence: TGTGCCAGCAGCCCTCACAGGGGGCCCTCCTACGAGCAGTACTTC.

The chain couples TRBV19 to TRBJ1-6, with TRBD1 matching over 7 bases. The CDR3 is 15 residues long. The germline CDR1 and CDR2 sequences are LNHDA and SQIVND (reference sequence). The V gene end was trimmed by 4 bases and the J gene end by 3 bases; junction bases not matched to a gene: 3. The CDR3: CASSTRDSYNSPLHF. CDR3 coding DNA: TGTGCCAGTAGTACCCGGGACAGCTATAATTCACCCCTCCACTTT.

V and J are TRBV5-1 and TRBJ2-2; 7 positions match TRBD1. V lost 2 bases to trimming and J lost 0 bases; unmatched junction nucleotides: 7. This CDR3 region has 17 residues. CDR1 is SGHRS and CDR2 is YFSETQ in the germline V gene. CDR3 bases: TGCGCCAGCAGCTTACTGTCTAGGGGGCCGAACACCGGGGAGCTGTTTTTT. It translates to CASSLLSRGPNTGELFF.

A single count supports this clone. The V call is TRBV28, the J call TRBJ2-7, with 12 bases identical to TRBD2. The CDR3 extends over 14 amino acids. Losses at the gene ends were 6 bases for V and 7 bases for J; bases not matched to a gene: 7. From germline, CDR1 is MDHEN and CDR2 SYDVKM. CDR3 in DNA: TGTGCCAGCAGCCCACTAGCGGGAGGTCAGGAGCAGTACTTC. Its translation: CASSPLAGGQEQYF.

The V and J genes are TRBV7-6 and TRBJ2-5; TRBD2 aligns across 11 bases. V trimming: 5 bases; J trimming: 4 bases; junction bases outside the gene matches: 6. The CDR3 runs 15 residues. CDR1 and CDR2 (germline): SGHVS, FNYEAQ. In DNA, the CDR3 is TGTGCCAGCAGCACAAATAGCGGGAGGGGAGAGACCCAGTACTTC. This gives the protein CASSTNSGRGETQYF. Full variable domain (outside the CDR3, taken from reference TRBV7-6 and TRBJ2-5): GAGVSQSPRYKVTKRGQDVALRCDPISGHVSLYWYRQALGQGPEFLTYFNYEAQQDKSGLPNDRFSAERPEGSISTLTIQRTEQRDSAMYRCASSTNSGRGETQYFGPGTRLLVL.

The table lists this clone with a few counts. V gene TRBV4-2 combines with J gene TRBJ2-7; D possibly corresponds to TRBD1 (5 bases). The V and J ends lost 1 base and 3 bases respectively, with 7 bases between them. Germline V gene lookup returns CDR1 LGHNA and CDR2 YNFKEQ. This CDR3 is 13 amino acids long. Here the CDR3 reads CASSQAQGYEQYF. CDR3 DNA: TGTGCCAGCAGCCAAGCCCAGGGCTACGAGCAGTACTTC.

This chain links TRBV5-1 with TRBJ2-5; D perhaps matches TRBD2 (6 bases). V was shortened by 1 base and J by 5 bases, with 12 bases between the two germline ends. The CDR3 is 14 amino acids. CDR1 and CDR2 from the germline V gene are SGHRS and YFSETQ. CDR3 loop: CASSLPGSGETQYF. DNA of the CDR3: TGCGCCAGCAGCTTGCCCGGGAGTGGCGAGACCCAGTACTTC.

The J gene is TRBJ1-6, the V gene TRBV7-2; 7 bases map to TRBD1. Germline V gene data show CDR1 as SGHTA and CDR2 as FQGNSA. The CDR3 runs 14 residues. V shed 5 bases and J 8 bases; nucleotides not matched to a gene: 6. The CDR3 loop is CASSDRRGHSPLHF. DNA for the CDR3: TGTGCCAGCAGCGACCGTAGGGGGCATTCACCCCTCCACTTT.

The chain carries TRBV28 and TRBJ1-2; possibly TRBD1 for D (5 bases). This CDR3 contains 13 residues. Germline CDR1 reads MDHEN; CDR2 reads SYDVKM. The V and J ends lost 2 bases and 8 bases respectively, with 12 bases between them. The CDR3 is CASSLPAQGGYTF. DNA of the CDR3: TGTGCCAGCAGTTTACCCGCCCAGGGCGGCTACACCTTC.